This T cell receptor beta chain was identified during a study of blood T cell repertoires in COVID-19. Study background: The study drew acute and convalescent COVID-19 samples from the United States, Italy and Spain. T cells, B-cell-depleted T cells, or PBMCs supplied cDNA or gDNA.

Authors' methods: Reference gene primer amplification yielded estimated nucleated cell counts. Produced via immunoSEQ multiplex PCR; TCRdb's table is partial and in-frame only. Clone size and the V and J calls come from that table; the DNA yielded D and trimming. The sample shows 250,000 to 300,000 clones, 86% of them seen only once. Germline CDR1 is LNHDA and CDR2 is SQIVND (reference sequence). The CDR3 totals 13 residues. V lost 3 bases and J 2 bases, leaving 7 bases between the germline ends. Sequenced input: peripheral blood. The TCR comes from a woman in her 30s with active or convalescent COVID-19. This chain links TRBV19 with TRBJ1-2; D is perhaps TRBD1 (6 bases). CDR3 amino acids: CASSITGNYGYTF. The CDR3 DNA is TGTGCCAGTAGTATTACAGGGAACTATGGCTACACCTTC. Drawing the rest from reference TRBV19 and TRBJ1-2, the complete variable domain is DGGITQSPKYLFRKEGQNVTLSCEQNLNHDAMYWYRQDPGQGLRLIYYSQIVNDFQKGDIAEGYSVSREKKESFPLTVTSAQKNPTAFYLCASSITGNYGYTFGSGTRLTVV.